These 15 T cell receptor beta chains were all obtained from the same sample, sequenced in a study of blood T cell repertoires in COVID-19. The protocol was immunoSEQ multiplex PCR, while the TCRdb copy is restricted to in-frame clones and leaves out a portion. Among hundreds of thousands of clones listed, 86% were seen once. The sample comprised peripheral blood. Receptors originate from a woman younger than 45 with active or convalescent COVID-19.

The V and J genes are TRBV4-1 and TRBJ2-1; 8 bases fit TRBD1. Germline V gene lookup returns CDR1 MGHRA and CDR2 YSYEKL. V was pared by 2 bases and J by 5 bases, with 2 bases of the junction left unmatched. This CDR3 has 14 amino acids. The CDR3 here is CASSQSTGDNEQFF. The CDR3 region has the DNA TGCGCCAGCAGCCAATCGACAGGGGACAATGAGCAGTTCTTC.

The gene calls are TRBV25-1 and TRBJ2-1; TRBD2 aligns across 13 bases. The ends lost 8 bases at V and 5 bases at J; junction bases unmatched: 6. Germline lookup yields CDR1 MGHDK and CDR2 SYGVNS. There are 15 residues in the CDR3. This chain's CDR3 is CASRTGTSGNNEQFF. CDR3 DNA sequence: TGTGCCAGCCGAACCGGGACTAGCGGGAACAATGAGCAGTTCTTC.

The CDR3: CASSLGTGGARGYTF. The CDR3 DNA reads as TGTGCCAGCAGCTTGGGGACAGGGGGCGCGAGGGGCTACACCTTC. This rearrangement joins TRBV5-5 to TRBJ1-2, with TRBD1 identical over 11 bases. Germline V gene data show CDR1 as SGHKS and CDR2 as YYEKEE (reference sequence). Trimming at V came to 0 bases and at J to 8 bases, leaving 6 bases not matched to a gene. This CDR3 is built from 15 residues.

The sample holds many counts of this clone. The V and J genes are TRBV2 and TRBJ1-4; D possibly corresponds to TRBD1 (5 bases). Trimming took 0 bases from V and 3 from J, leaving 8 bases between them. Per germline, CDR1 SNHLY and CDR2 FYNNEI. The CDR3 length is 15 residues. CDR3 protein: CASSEAPTANEKLFF. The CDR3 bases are TGTGCCAGCAGTGAAGCTCCGACAGCTAATGAAAAACTGTTTTTT. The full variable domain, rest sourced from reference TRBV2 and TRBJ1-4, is EPEVTQTPSHQVTQMGQEVILRCVPISNHLYFYWYRQILGQKVEFLVSFYNNEISEKSEIFDDQFSVERPDGSNFTLKIRSTKLEDSAMYFCASSEAPTANEKLFFGSGTQLSVL.

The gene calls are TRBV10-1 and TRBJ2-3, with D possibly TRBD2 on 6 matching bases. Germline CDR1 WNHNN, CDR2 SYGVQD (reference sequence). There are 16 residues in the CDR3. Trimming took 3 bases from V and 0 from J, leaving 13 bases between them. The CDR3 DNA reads TGCGCCAGCAGTGACGGAGGGAGTGGGAGCACAGATACGCAGTATTTT. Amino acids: CASSDGGSGSTDTQYF.

The DNA of the CDR3 is TGTGCCAGCAGCAAGAACAGGGAGCTCTATGGCTACACCTTC. It codes for CASSKNRELYGYTF. The rearrangement links TRBV7-8 to TRBJ1-2; D is possibly TRBD1 (6 bases). Germline V lookup: CDR1 SGHVS, CDR2 FQNEAQ. The CDR3 spans 14 residues. Trimming shortened V by 5 bases and J by 4 bases, and 14 bases separated the two germline ends.

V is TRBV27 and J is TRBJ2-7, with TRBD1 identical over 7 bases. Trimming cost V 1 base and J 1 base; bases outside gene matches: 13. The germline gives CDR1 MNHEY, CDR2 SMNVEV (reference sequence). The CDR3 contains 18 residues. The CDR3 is CASSLFPPRQGVSYEQYF. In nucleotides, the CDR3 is TGTGCCAGCAGTTTATTTCCCCCCCGGCAGGGGGTATCCTACGAGCAGTACTTC.

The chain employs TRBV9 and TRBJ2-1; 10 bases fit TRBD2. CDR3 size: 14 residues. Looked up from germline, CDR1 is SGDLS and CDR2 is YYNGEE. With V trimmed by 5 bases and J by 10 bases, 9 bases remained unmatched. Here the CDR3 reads CASSGLAATGEQFF. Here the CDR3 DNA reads TGTGCCAGCAGTGGACTAGCGGCGACGGGCGAGCAGTTCTTC.

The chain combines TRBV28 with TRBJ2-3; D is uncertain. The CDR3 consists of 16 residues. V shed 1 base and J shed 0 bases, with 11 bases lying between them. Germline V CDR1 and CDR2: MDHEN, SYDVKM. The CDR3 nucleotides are TGTGCCAGCAGTTTATTGGGCAGTTCTAGCACAGATACGCAGTATTTT. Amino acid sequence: CASSLLGSSSTDTQYF.

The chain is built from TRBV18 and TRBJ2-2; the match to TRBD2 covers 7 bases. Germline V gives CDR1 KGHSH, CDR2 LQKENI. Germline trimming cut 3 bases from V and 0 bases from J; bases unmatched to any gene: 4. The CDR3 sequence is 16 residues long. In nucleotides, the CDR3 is TGTGCCAGCTCACCGGGGACTATCGCGAACACCGGGGAGCTGTTTTTT. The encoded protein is CASSPGTIANTGELFF.

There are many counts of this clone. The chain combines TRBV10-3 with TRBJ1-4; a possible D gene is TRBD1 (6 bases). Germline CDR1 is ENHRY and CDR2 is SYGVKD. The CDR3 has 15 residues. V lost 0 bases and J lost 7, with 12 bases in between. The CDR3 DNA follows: TGTGCCATCAGTGAGTCGGGGGGGCGCAGTGAAAAACTGTTTTTT. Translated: CAISESGGRSEKLFF.

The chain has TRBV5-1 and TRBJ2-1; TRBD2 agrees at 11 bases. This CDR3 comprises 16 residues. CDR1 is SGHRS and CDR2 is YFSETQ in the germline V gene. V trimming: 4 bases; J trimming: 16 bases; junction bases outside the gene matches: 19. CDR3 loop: CASSPASTSGGGVFFF. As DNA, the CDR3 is TGCGCCAGCAGCCCGGCCAGTACTAGCGGGGGTGGGGTTTTCTTCTTC.

The CDR3 here is CASSSLTSGRYNEQFF. The DNA of the CDR3 is TGTGCCAGCAGCTCACTGACTAGCGGGAGGTACAATGAGCAGTTCTTC. This chain connects TRBV7-2 to TRBJ2-1; 13 positions agree with TRBD2. Germline values: CDR1 SGHTA, CDR2 FQGNSA. The CDR3 covers 16 residues. V was clipped by 4 bases and J by 4 bases; unmatched bases: 4.

This chain's CDR3 is CASSSTAGDEQYF. In DNA form, the CDR3 reads TGCGCCAGCAGCTCGACAGCGGGGGACGAGCAGTACTTC. This rearrangement joins TRBV5-1 to TRBJ2-7; 8 bases fit TRBD2. Germline lookup yields CDR1 SGHRS and CDR2 YFSETQ. This CDR3 contains 13 residues. J was trimmed by 5 bases and V by 3 bases; bases with no gene match: 4.

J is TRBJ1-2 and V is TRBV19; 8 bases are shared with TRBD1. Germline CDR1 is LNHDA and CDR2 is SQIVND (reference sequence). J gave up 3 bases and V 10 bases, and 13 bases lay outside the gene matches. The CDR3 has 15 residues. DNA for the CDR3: TGTGCCACCAGGACTAGGACAGGGCCAGACTATGGCTACACCTTC. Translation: CATRTRTGPDYGYTF.